The 31 T cell receptor beta chains reported below all come from one sample, sequenced in a study of T cell responses to AZD1222 COVID-19 vaccine (dated by TCRdb to the early 2020s). The time point label, as the study defines it: baseline before first vaccination. Library construction relied on the immunoSEQ multiplex PCR assay. As stored in TCRdb, this immuneACCESS dataset retains in-frame rearrangements with V and J assigned. A fraction of the clones does not appear; measured against another copy, unresolved V genes explain less than half of the discrepancy, and the remainder lacks a known reason. The sample table records about 150,000 clones; 90% of these occur just once. Of the sample, 15% to 20% is held by the ten largest clones. Sequences were derived from peripheral blood, sampled on day 0 of AZD1222 vaccination. The receptors here all came from an adult in good health.

The rearrangement joins TRBV27 to TRBJ1-4; no definite D call. Per germline, CDR1 MNHEY and CDR2 SMNVEV (reference sequence). Trimming took 1 base from V and 3 from J, leaving 6 bases between them. This CDR3 has 14 amino acids. Written as DNA, the CDR3 is TGTGCCAGCAGTTTATACGGTTCTAATGAAAAACTGTTTTTT. Protein sequence: CASSLYGSNEKLFF.

A few counts support this clone. This chain links TRBV2 with TRBJ1-4; 8 bases are a match to TRBD1. V lost 5 bases to trimming and J lost 6 bases; unmatched junction nucleotides: 5. CDR1 is SNHLY, CDR2 FYNNEI, per germline. The CDR3 extends over 14 amino acids. CDR3 coding DNA: TGTGCCAGCAGTCTCGACAGGGGCCATGAAAAACTGTTTTTT. Translating it yields CASSLDRGHEKLFF.

The chain is built from TRBV28 and TRBJ1-1; 7 nucleotides align to TRBD1. The V segment lost 5 bases and the J segment 1 base; nucleotides outside the gene matches: 7. The CDR3 sequence is 15 residues long. Per germline, CDR1 MDHEN and CDR2 SYDVKM. CDR3: CASSPSTGWNTEAFF. CDR3 DNA sequence: TGTGCCAGCAGTCCTTCGACAGGGTGGAACACTGAAGCTTTCTTT.

The chain is built from TRBV28 and TRBJ1-3; D uncertain. CDR1 and CDR2 (germline): MDHEN, SYDVKM. The CDR3 has 14 residues. Trimming stripped 1 base from V and 0 bases from J, with 4 bases between. The CDR3 region has the DNA TGTGCCAGCAGTTTATTTAGCTCTGGAAACACCATATATTTT. Translated, it gives CASSLFSSGNTIYF.

The J gene is TRBJ2-7, the V gene TRBV6-2 or TRBV6-3; 11 bases match TRBD2. Trimming cost V 2 bases and J 4 bases; bases outside gene matches: 1. This CDR3 region has 14 residues. Germline CDR1 is MNHEY and CDR2 is SVGEGT. The CDR3 nucleotides are TGTGCCAGCAGTTACCTAGCGGGAGGATACGAGCAGTACTTC. Residues: CASSYLAGGYEQYF.

This clone was found once. The chain links TRBV12-5 to TRBJ2-3, with 8 nucleotides matching TRBD2. The CDR3 has 14 amino acids. Germline V gene lookup returns CDR1 LGHNT and CDR2 FRNRAP. After removal of 6 bases from V and 8 bases from J, the junction contained 10 bases not matched to a gene. The CDR3 reads CASGPGLAQGTQYF. Written as DNA, the CDR3 is TGTGCTAGTGGACCCGGACTAGCTCAAGGTACGCAGTATTTT.

The rearrangement links TRBV11-2 to TRBJ2-7, with a weak D call TRBD2 (6 bases). This CDR3 contains 14 residues. Trimming stripped 1 base from V and 4 bases from J, with 11 bases between. Germline CDR1 reads SGHAT; CDR2 reads FQNNGV. The CDR3 spells CASSLVEGGYEQYF. The CDR3 DNA reads as TGTGCCAGCAGCTTAGTGGAGGGTGGTTACGAGCAGTACTTC.

This chain connects TRBV7-9 to TRBJ1-6; the D is unclear. The germline V gene has CDR1 SEHNR and CDR2 FQNEAQ (reference sequence). Trimming pared 5 bases from V and 0 bases from J, leaving 17 bases between. This CDR3 has 18 residues. CDR3 protein: CASSPTTAAFSYNSPLHF. CDR3 sequence (DNA): TGTGCCAGCAGCCCGACAACGGCCGCCTTCTCCTATAATTCACCCCTCCACTTT. Complete variable domain (other parts from reference TRBV7-9 and TRBJ1-6): DTGVSQNPRHKITKRGQNVTFRCDPISEHNRLYWYRQTLGQGPEFLTYFQNEAQLEKSRLLSDRFSAERPKGSFSTLEIQRTEQGDSAMYLCASSPTTAAFSYNSPLHFGNGTRLTVT.

This chain uses TRBV9 with TRBJ1-1; possibly TRBD1 for D (6 bases). Trimming shortened V by 3 bases and J by 3 bases, and 12 bases separated the two germline ends. The germline V gene has CDR1 SGDLS and CDR2 YYNGEE. This CDR3 is 14 amino acids long. The CDR3 here is CASSGTHRDTEAFF. CDR3 DNA: TGTGCCAGCAGCGGAACCCACAGGGACACTGAAGCTTTCTTT.

This sequence joins TRBV30 and TRBJ1-3; D call uncertain. CDR3 length equals 12 residues. Germline CDR1 reads GTSNPN; CDR2 reads SVGIG (reference sequence). V was cut by 0 bases and J by 9 bases, with 9 bases left in between. As DNA, the CDR3 is TGTGCCTGGAGTGTACGTGCGGTCACCATATATTTT. It yields the protein CAWSVRAVTIYF.

The chain combines TRBV11-2 with TRBJ1-1, with TRBD1 identical over 7 bases. Unmatched junction bases numbered 8, after V lost 4 bases and J lost 3 bases. This CDR3 has 15 amino acids. CDR1 and CDR2 (germline): SGHAT, FQNNGV. Written as DNA, the CDR3 is TGTGCCAGCAGCTCCCCTCAGGGGGGAGACACTGAAGCTTTCTTT. The encoded protein is CASSSPQGGDTEAFF.

The CDR3 nucleotides are TGTGCCAGCAGCCAAGGGGGGAAAGGGAGCTCTGGAAACACCATATATTTT. Its translation is CASSQGGKGSSGNTIYF. The V gene is TRBV3-1 (or the pseudogene TRBV3-2), the J gene TRBJ1-3, with a tentative D call TRBD1 (5 bases). The CDR3 length is 17 residues. Germline V gene lookup returns CDR1 LGHDT and CDR2 YNNKEL (reference sequence). The germline V and J ends were trimmed by 1 base and 0 bases, with 13 bases remaining between them.

This rearrangement joins TRBV5-6 to TRBJ1-2; D perhaps matches TRBD1 (5 bases). Germline values: CDR1 SGHDT, CDR2 YYEEEE. The V end was cut by 0 bases, the J end by 9 bases, with 15 bases between. The CDR3 extends over 14 amino acids. The DNA of the CDR3 is TGTGCCAGCAGCTTGGCCCACAGGCGGGAGAGCTACACCTTC. Its translation: CASSLAHRRESYTF.

The chain links TRBV7-3 to TRBJ2-3, with no clear D. The V and J ends lost 7 bases and 6 bases respectively, with 11 bases between them. This CDR3 has 12 amino acids. CDR1 SGHTA and CDR2 FQGTGA come from the germline V gene. CDR3 DNA: TGTGCCAGCAACTTGAGTACGGATACGCAGTATTTT. Residues: CASNLSTDTQYF.

The chain carries TRBV4-3 and TRBJ1-2; D gene ambiguous. Between the trimmed V and J ends, which lost 4 bases and 2 bases, there was a span of 14 bases. This CDR3 contains 15 residues. Germline CDR1 is LGHNA and CDR2 is YSLEER. This CDR3 reads CASSRSFRSNYGYTF. The CDR3 nucleotides are TGCGCCAGCAGCCGCTCCTTCAGGAGCAACTATGGCTACACCTTC.

CDR3: CASSLSPTGALAGEQYF. CDR3 bases: TGTGCCAGCAGTTTATCACCGACAGGGGCTTTAGCGGGCGAGCAGTACTTC. V gene TRBV27 combines with J gene TRBJ2-7; D possibly corresponds to TRBD1 (8 bases). Germline-derived CDR1 and CDR2 are MNHEY and SMNVEV (reference sequence). The CDR3 sequence is 17 residues long. The V end lost 0 bases, the J end lost 6 bases, and 21 bases lay between the germline ends.

This chain connects TRBV29-1 to TRBJ2-7, with 8 nucleotides matching TRBD2. In germline, CDR1 is SQVTM, CDR2 ANQGSEA. The J segment lost 0 bases and the V segment lost 7 bases, leaving 5 bases of the junction unmatched. CDR3 size: 13 residues. This CDR3 is CSAGSGTSYEQYF. For the CDR3, the DNA is TGCAGCGCTGGTAGCGGGACCTCCTACGAGCAGTACTTC.

The CDR3 spells CASSGTDNSPLHF. The CDR3 DNA follows: TGTGCCAGTTCAGGGACTGATAATTCACCCCTCCACTTT. The chain is built from TRBV6-5 and TRBJ1-6, with D possibly TRBD1 on 5 matching bases. CDR3 length: 13 residues. Trimming cost V 9 bases and J 5 bases, with 11 bases left between them. Germline V lookup: CDR1 MNHEY, CDR2 SVGAGI.

This clone was detected only once. The rearrangement uses TRBV5-4 and TRBJ1-2; the D gene is possibly TRBD1 (5 bases). This CDR3 has 13 amino acids. V was shortened by 5 bases and J by 5 bases, with 13 bases between the two germline ends. The germline CDR1 and CDR2 sequences are SGHNT and YYREEE (reference sequence). CDR3 nucleotides: TGTGCCAGCAGTCCCCCAGGGATGTATGGCTACACCTTC. Amino acids: CASSPPGMYGYTF. The variable domain in full, with the rest retrieved from reference TRBV5-4 and TRBJ1-2, is ETGVTQSPTHLIKTRGQQVTLRCSSQSGHNTVSWYQQALGQGPQFIFQYYREEENGRGNFPPRFSGLQFPNYSSELNVNALELDDSALYLCASSPPGMYGYTFGSGTRLTVV.

V gene TRBV7-9 combines with J gene TRBJ2-5; 8 positions match TRBD1. CDR1 and CDR2 (germline): SEHNR, FQNEAQ (reference sequence). There are 16 residues in the CDR3. After removal of 3 bases from V and 3 bases from J, the junction contained 9 bases not matched to a gene. This CDR3 is CASSFRDRRPEETQYF. CDR3 nucleotide sequence: TGTGCCAGCAGCTTCCGGGACAGGAGACCCGAAGAGACCCAGTACTTC.

The DNA of the CDR3 is TGTGCCAGCAGCTTAGCGCTCCCCACGATGGGGTTCAAAGAGACCCAGTACTTC. This translates into CASSLALPTMGFKETQYF. This rearrangement joins TRBV7-6 to TRBJ2-5; D not certain. Germline values: CDR1 SGHVS, CDR2 FNYEAQ. The CDR3 has 18 residues. The V and J ends lost 0 bases and 3 bases respectively, with 20 bases between them. The full variable domain, with the rest looked up from reference TRBV7-6 and TRBJ2-5, is GAGVSQSPRYKVTKRGQDVALRCDPISGHVSLYWYRQALGQGPEFLTYFNYEAQQDKSGLPNDRFSAERPEGSISTLTIQRTEQRDSAMYRCASSLALPTMGFKETQYFGPGTRLLVL.

The chain uses TRBV4-1 and TRBJ2-2, with D tentatively TRBD1 or TRBD2 (6 bases each). Germline V gene lookup returns CDR1 MGHRA and CDR2 YSYEKL. Deletions cut 5 bases from V and 4 bases from J, with 17 bases between. The CDR3 length is 16 residues. DNA of the CDR3: TGCGCCAGCAGCTACTTCGGGGGCGCGGGCACCGGGGAGCTGTTTTTT. Its protein product is CASSYFGGAGTGELFF.

The genes are TRBV27 and TRBJ2-3; 10 bases match TRBD2. After removal of 8 bases from V and 4 bases from J, the junction contained 15 bases not matched to a gene. The length of the CDR3 is 17 residues. Germline CDR1 MNHEY, CDR2 SMNVEV (reference sequence). The DNA of the CDR3 is TGTGCCAGCTTACTACTGGGGAGCGGGGGGGCTGCAGATACGCAGTATTTT. Translated, it gives CASLLLGSGGAADTQYF.

This clone has only one observation. The chain combines TRBV5-1 with TRBJ1-4, with TRBD1 identical over 7 bases. The CDR3 spans 14 residues. Germline CDR1 SGHRS, CDR2 YFSETQ. V lost 4 bases, J lost 3 bases, and 3 bases stayed unmatched. CDR3 protein: CASSMTGPNEKLFF. The CDR3 nucleotides read TGCGCCAGCAGCATGACAGGGCCTAATGAAAAACTGTTTTTT.

This clone was counted only a few times. The genes are TRBV5-4 and TRBJ2-7, with D perhaps matching TRBD1 (6 bases). CDR1 is SGHNT and CDR2 is YYREEE in the germline V gene (reference sequence). This CDR3 spans 13 amino acids. V was clipped by 0 bases and J by 5 bases, with 9 bases between them. The CDR3 loop is CASSLDRAHEQYF. In DNA form, the CDR3 reads TGTGCCAGCAGCTTGGACAGGGCCCACGAGCAGTACTTC.

The rearrangement uses TRBV19 and TRBJ1-1; D is uncertain. Between the trimmed V and J ends, which lost 7 bases and 0 bases, there was a span of 15 bases. CDR1 is LNHDA, CDR2 SQIVND, per germline (reference sequence). The CDR3 loop spans 15 amino acids. The CDR3 is CASTSPGLLNTEAFF. The CDR3 DNA is TGTGCCAGTACTTCCCCTGGCCTTTTGAACACTGAAGCTTTCTTT.

The chain is built from TRBV6-5 and TRBJ1-1; D is unclear. V was shortened by 9 bases and J by 2 bases, with 10 bases between the two germline ends. Germline CDR1 reads MNHEY; CDR2 reads SVGAGI. The CDR3 has 12 residues. The CDR3 DNA is TGTGCCAGTTCCCGACCCAACACTGAAGCTTTCTTT. This sequence encodes CASSRPNTEAFF.

V usage is TRBV19 and J usage is TRBJ2-1; D is unresolved. Trimming removed 5 bases at V and 6 bases at J, with 5 bases between. The germline V gene encodes CDR1 LNHDA and CDR2 SQIVND (reference sequence). This CDR3 has 11 residues. CDR3 amino acids: CASSHRNEQFF. Here the CDR3 DNA reads TGTGCCAGTAGTCACCGCAATGAGCAGTTCTTC.

In this sample, this clone turned up once. The rearrangement links TRBV3-1 (or the pseudogene TRBV3-2) to TRBJ2-1; the match to TRBD1 covers 7 bases. Germline CDR1 reads LGHDT; CDR2 reads YNNKEL (reference sequence). This CDR3 has 15 residues. J gave up 2 bases and V 4 bases, and 5 bases lay outside the gene matches. The CDR3 protein is CASSPAGGAYNEQFF. The CDR3 DNA is TGTGCCAGCAGCCCCGCAGGGGGAGCCTACAATGAGCAGTTCTTC.

The chain uses TRBV7-3 and TRBJ1-1, with no clear D. The CDR3 runs 13 residues. The germline V and J ends were trimmed by 4 bases and 2 bases, with 8 bases remaining between them. The germline CDR1 and CDR2 sequences are SGHTA and FQGTGA. CDR3: CASSSRLNTEAFF. The CDR3 region has the DNA TGTGCCAGCAGCTCAAGGCTTAACACTGAAGCTTTCTTT.

As concerns this clone: One end of the junction does not line up with germline, which may come from a read error. CDR3 DNA: TGTGCTAGCAGCCCTGGGACAGGGGAGAAGAGGTCGCAGTATTTT. Its translation: CASSPGTGEKRSQYF. J is TRBJ2-3 and V is TRBV7-7; 10 nucleotides match TRBD1. Germline V gene lookup returns CDR1 SSHAT and CDR2 FNYEAQ (reference sequence). The CDR3 spans 15 residues. Variable domain in full (rest from reference TRBV7-7 and TRBJ2-3): GAGVSQSPRYKVTKRGQDVTLRCDPISSHATLYWYQQALGQGPEFLTYFNYEAQPDKSGLPSDRFSAERPEGSISTLTIQRTEQRDSAMYRCASSPGTGEKRSQYFGPGTRLTVL.